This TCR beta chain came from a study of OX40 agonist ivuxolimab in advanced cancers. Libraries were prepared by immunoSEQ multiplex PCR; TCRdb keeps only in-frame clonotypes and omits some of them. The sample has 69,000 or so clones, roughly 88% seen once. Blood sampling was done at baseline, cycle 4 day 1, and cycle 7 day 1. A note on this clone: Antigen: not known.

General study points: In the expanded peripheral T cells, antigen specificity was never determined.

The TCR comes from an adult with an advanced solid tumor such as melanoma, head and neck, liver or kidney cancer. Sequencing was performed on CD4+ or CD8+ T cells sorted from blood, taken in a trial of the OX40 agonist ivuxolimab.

Here the CDR3 DNA reads TGTGCCAGCAGCGGGACTAGCGGGGGGGTGGCCCAGTACTTC. This gives the protein CASSGTSGGVAQYF. The chain uses TRBV5-6 and TRBJ2-5, with TRBD2 matching 16 bases. Trimming took 4 bases from V and 9 from J; bases not matched to a gene: 3. Germline V lookup: CDR1 SGHDT, CDR2 YYEEEE. This CDR3 region has 14 residues.